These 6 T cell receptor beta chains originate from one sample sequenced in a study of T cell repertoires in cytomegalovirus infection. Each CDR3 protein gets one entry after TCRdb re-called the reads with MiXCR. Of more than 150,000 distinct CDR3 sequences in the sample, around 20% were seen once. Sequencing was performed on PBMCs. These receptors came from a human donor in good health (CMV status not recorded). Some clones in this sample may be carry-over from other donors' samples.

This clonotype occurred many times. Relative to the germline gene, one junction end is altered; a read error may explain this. Written as DNA, the CDR3 is TGTGCTAGCAGCTTAGGACTACCCAATGAGCAGTTCTTC. Amino acids: CASSLGLPNEQFF. The V and J genes are TRBV7-7 and TRBJ2-1; tentative D call: TRBD2 (6 bases). CDR3 length: 13 amino acids. Germline CDR1 is SSHAT and CDR2 is FNYEAQ (reference sequence).

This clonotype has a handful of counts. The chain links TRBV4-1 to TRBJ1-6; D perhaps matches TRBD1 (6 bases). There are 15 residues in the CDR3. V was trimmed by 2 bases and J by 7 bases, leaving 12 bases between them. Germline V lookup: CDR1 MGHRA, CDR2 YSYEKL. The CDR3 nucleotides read TGCGCCAGCAGCCAAACCGGGACATTGAATTCACCCCTCCACTTT. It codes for CASSQTGTLNSPLHF.

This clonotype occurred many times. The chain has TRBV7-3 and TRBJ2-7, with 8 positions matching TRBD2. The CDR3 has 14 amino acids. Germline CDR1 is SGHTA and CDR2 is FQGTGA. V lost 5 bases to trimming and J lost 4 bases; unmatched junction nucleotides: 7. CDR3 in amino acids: CASSQSGTSYEQYF. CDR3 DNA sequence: TGTGCCAGCAGCCAAAGCGGGACTAGTTACGAGCAGTACTTC. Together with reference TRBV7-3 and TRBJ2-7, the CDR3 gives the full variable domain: GAGVSQTPSNKVTEKGKYVELRCDPISGHTALYWYRQSLGQGPEFLIYFQGTGAADDSGLPNDRFFAVRPEGSVSTLKIQRTERGDSAVYLCASSQSGTSYEQYFGPGTRLTVT.

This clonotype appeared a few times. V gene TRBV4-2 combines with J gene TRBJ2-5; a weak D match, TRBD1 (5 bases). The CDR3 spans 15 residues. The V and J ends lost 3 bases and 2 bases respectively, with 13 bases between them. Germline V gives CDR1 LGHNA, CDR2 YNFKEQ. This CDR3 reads CASSQIQGLQETQYF. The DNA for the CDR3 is TGTGCCAGCAGCCAGATCCAGGGCCTACAAGAGACCCAGTACTTC.

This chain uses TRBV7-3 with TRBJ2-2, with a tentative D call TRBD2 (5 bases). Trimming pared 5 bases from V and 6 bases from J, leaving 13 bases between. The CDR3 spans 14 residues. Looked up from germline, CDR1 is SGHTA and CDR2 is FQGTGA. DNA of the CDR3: TGTGCCAGCAGCCCCGGACTCCCCCCCGGGGAGCTGTTTTTT. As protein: CASSPGLPPGELFF.

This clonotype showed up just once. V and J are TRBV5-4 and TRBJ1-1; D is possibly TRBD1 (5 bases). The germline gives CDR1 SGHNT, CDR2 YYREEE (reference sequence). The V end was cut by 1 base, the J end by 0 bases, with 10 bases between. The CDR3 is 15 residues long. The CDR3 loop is CASSLPGPLNTEAFF. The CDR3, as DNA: TGTGCCAGCAGCTTGCCGGGACCGCTGAACACTGAAGCTTTCTTT. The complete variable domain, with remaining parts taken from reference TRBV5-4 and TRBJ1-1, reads ETGVTQSPTHLIKTRGQQVTLRCSSQSGHNTVSWYQQALGQGPQFIFQYYREEENGRGNFPPRFSGLQFPNYSSELNVNALELDDSALYLCASSLPGPLNTEAFFGQGTRLTVV.